This record looks at one TCR beta chain sequence and its context. A read error may account for a junction end that differs from germline. CDR1 is LGHNA, CDR2 YNFKEQ, per germline. The CDR3 sequence is 16 residues long. With a constant-region primer, TCR beta cDNA was made from approximately 510 ng of total RNA. Libraries for TCR beta were built through three nested multiplex PCR rounds, which together made up a slightly modified ARM-PCR procedure. Investigators reported that the first two PCR rounds, at roughly 11 cycles each, used TRBV1-TRBV30 forward primers with a C-beta reverse primer. TCRdb independently ran MiXCR on the multiplex PCR reads; one entry per CDR3 protein. The sample includes some 320,000 distinct CDR3 sequences, more than 55% of them seen just once. These data come from a study of tumor-infiltrating lymphocytes in primary liver carcinoma. Study-level information: Patients of both sexes were 30 to 69 years old. Yields of productive TCRbeta reads ranged from roughly 3.65 to 7.5 million per sample and were similar across tissue types.

Germline DNA was also extracted, and blood RNA was taken from unsorted whole blood. The TCR sequence derives from a man in his forties or fifties with primary liver carcinoma and hepatitis B virus infection. The J gene is TRBJ2-7, the V gene TRBV4-2, with 16 nucleotides matching TRBD2. The sample comprised peripheral blood. CDR3 sequence: CASSQSGLAGGDEQYF. The CDR3 DNA reads as TGTGCCAGTAGCCAATCGGGACTAGCGGGAGGGGACGAGCAGTACTTC.